These T cell receptor beta chains were read from a single sample in a study of blood T cells in healthy people across ages. TCRdb fed the 5' RACE reads into MiXCR, producing one record per CDR3 protein. The sample holds about 670,000 distinct CDR3 sequences; about 50% are singletons and the top ten take around an eighth. The sequenced sample was blood. These receptors all stem from a woman of 80 years or more in good health. Both conserved end residues are part of each CDR3. D genes are given only for firm matches. Clone size is given for some rows only: seen once, a few or many times, or a class if the clone is expanded.

v_call	j_call	d_call	clone_size	cdr3_length	cdr3_aa	cdr3_nt
TRBV5-1	TRBJ1-1	NA	few	12	CASSSRDTEAFF	TGCGCCAGCAGCTCGAGGGACACTGAAGCTTTCTTT
TRBV27	TRBJ2-5	NA	NA	16	CASSSSQLALQETQYF	TGTGCCAGCAGTAGCTCCCAGTTGGCCTTACAAGAGACCCAGTACTTC
TRBV20-1	TRBJ2-5	NA	NA	13	CSASEVNKETQYF	TGCAGTGCTAGCGAAGTTAATAAAGAGACCCAGTACTTC
TRBV6-5	TRBJ1-4	TRBD1	many	14	CASSPGTGSGKLFF	TGTGCCAGCAGTCCCGGGACAGGGAGTGGAAAACTGTTTTTT
TRBV27	TRBJ2-3	NA	many	13	CASRQSARSTQYF	TGTGCCAGCAGACAGTCTGCTCGTAGTACGCAGTATTTT
TRBV9	TRBJ2-7	TRBD2	NA	14	CASSVWTSGYEQYF	TGTGCCAGCAGCGTCTGGACTAGCGGCTACGAGCAGTACTTC
TRBV20-1	TRBJ2-7	TRBD2	NA	15	CSARDPSGTAYEQYF	TGCAGTGCTAGAGATCCTAGCGGGACAGCCTACGAGCAGTACTTC
TRBV5-1	TRBJ2-1	NA	NA	13	CASSVDFYNERFF	TGCGCCAGCAGCGTAGACTTCTACAATGAGCGGTTCTTC
TRBV2	TRBJ2-7	NA	NA	13	CASSRDRYEEQYF	TGTGCCAGCAGTCGGGACCGGTACGAGGAGCAGTACTTC
TRBV7-3	TRBJ2-3	NA	NA	18	CASSLMVGGLPGADTQYF	TGTGCCAGCAGCTTAATGGTTGGCGGACTTCCGGGGGCAGATACGCAGTATTTT
TRBV6-6	TRBJ2-7	NA	many	14	CASSYGGTTYEQYF	TGTGCCAGCAGTTACGGGGGCACTACCTACGAGCAGTACTTC
TRBV28	TRBJ1-5	NA	NA	16	CASSGQDSGDRQPQHF	TGTGCCAGCTCCGGGCAAGATTCGGGGGATCGACAGCCCCAGCATTTT
TRBV4-3	TRBJ2-3	NA	NA	13	CASSQALGRAEYF	TGCGCCAGCAGCCAAGCCCTGGGAAGGGCTGAGTATTTT
TRBV20-1	TRBJ2-1	NA	many	14	CSAPNWALYNEQFF	TGCAGTGCTCCTAATTGGGCCCTTTACAATGAGCAGTTCTTC
TRBV7-9	TRBJ2-1	TRBD2	NA	18	CASSLQLAGGNFKDEQFF	TGTGCCAGCAGCTTACAACTAGCGGGAGGAAATTTTAAGGATGAGCAGTTCTTC
TRBV7-3	TRBJ2-7	NA	NA	10	CFRGTYEQYF	TGTTTCCGTGGGACCTACGAGCAGTACTTC
TRBV5-1	TRBJ2-3	TRBD1	many	14	CASSIGQGADTQYF	TGCGCCAGCAGCATCGGACAGGGTGCAGATACGCAGTATTTT
TRBV5-1	TRBJ1-2	NA	NA	18	CASSFGQQGGSPNYGYTF	TGCGCCAGCAGCTTCGGTCAACAGGGAGGGAGCCCTAACTATGGCTACACCTTC
TRBV18	TRBJ2-4	NA	few	16	CASSPGGPLAKNIQYF	TGTGCCAGCTCACCGGGGGGCCCTCTAGCCAAAAACATTCAGTACTTC
TRBV20-1	TRBJ1-1	NA	NA	15	CSARRAGALNTEAFF	TGCAGTGCTAGGAGGGCAGGGGCTCTGAACACTGAAGCTTTCTTT
TRBV29-1	TRBJ2-1	NA	NA	13	CSVGTASPDEQFF	TGCAGCGTTGGGACCGCGAGCCCGGATGAGCAGTTCTTC
TRBV6-2/TRBV6-3	TRBJ2-1	TRBD1	NA	13	CASNRDRDREQFF	TGTGCCAGCAACCGGGACAGGGATAGAGAGCAGTTCTTC
TRBV6-5	TRBJ2-5	TRBD2	NA	15	CASSIRTSGKETQYF	TGTGCCAGCAGTATACGGACTAGCGGAAAAGAGACCCAGTACTTC
TRBV2	TRBJ1-1	NA	once	15	CASSEGRVLGTEAFF	TGTGCCAGCAGTGAAGGGAGGGTCCTCGGGACTGAAGCTTTCTTT
TRBV10-3	TRBJ2-1	TRBD2	many	15	CAIRITSGGRNEQFF	TGTGCCATCAGGATTACTAGCGGGGGACGCAATGAGCAGTTCTTC
TRBV7-2	TRBJ2-1	TRBD2	many	14	CASSSSGKVNEQFF	TGTGCCAGCAGCTCTAGCGGGAAAGTCAATGAGCAGTTCTTC
TRBV3-1	TRBJ2-7	NA	NA	16	CASSPPGLRSAGEQYF	TGTGCCAGCAGCCCCCCCGGACTTCGGAGCGCTGGAGAGCAGTACTTC
TRBV6-1	TRBJ2-1	NA	few	16	CAISWGEVAAYNEQFF	TGTGCCATCTCGTGGGGGGAGGTAGCCGCCTACAATGAGCAGTTCTTC
TRBV29-1	TRBJ1-2	TRBD1	few	14	CSVGGQGRAYGYTF	TGCAGCGTTGGCGGACAGGGTCGTGCCTATGGCTACACCTTC
TRBV24-1	TRBJ2-2	NA	NA	17	CATSDRDTYTNTGELFF	TGTGCCACCAGTGATCGGGACACCTACACGAACACCGGGGAGCTGTTTTTT
TRBV10-3	TRBJ2-5	TRBD1	many	16	CAISERGTGLMVAQYF	TGTGCCATCAGTGAGCGAGGGACAGGGCTTATGGTGGCCCAGTACTTC
TRBV12-3/TRBV12-4	TRBJ2-1	TRBD2	few	16	CASTSSGGGASDEQFF	TGTGCCAGCACCTCCTCAGGCGGGGGGGCCAGTGATGAGCAGTTCTTC
TRBV5-1	TRBJ2-1	TRBD2	NA	15	CASSFSGRPDNEQFF	TGCGCCAGCAGCTTTAGCGGGAGGCCCGACAATGAGCAGTTCTTC
TRBV21-1	TRBJ2-3	NA	NA	16	CASSEGKRGASDTQYF	TGTGCCAGCAGCGAGGGGAAGCGGGGGGCATCAGATACGCAGTATTTT
TRBV12-3/TRBV12-4	TRBJ1-4	NA	once	15	CASSPLAGIGEKLFF	TGTGCCAGCAGCCCCCTGGCGGGAATAGGTGAAAAACTGTTTTTT